Below are 7 T cell receptor beta chains sequenced from a single sample in a study of OX40 agonist ivuxolimab in advanced cancers. The data were produced by immunoSEQ multiplex PCR, yet TCRdb's version contains in-frame clones alone and is incomplete. The profile shows 20,000 to 25,000 clones, more than 75% of them singletons. Sample: CD4+ or CD8+ T cells sorted from blood, taken in a trial of the OX40 agonist ivuxolimab. The source is an adult with an advanced solid tumor such as melanoma, head and neck, liver or kidney cancer.

V is TRBV6-1 and J is TRBJ2-1; perhaps TRBD2 as D (5 bases). Trimming removed 4 bases at V and 8 bases at J, with 15 bases between. Germline loops: CDR1 MNHNS, CDR2 SASEGT. CDR3 length equals 14 residues. This CDR3 is CASSVPGRRDEQFF. CDR3 bases: TGTGCCAGCAGTGTCCCAGGAAGGCGGGATGAGCAGTTCTTC.

The V gene is TRBV20-1, the J gene TRBJ2-7, with D perhaps given as TRBD1 or TRBD2 (5 bases each). V was pared by 5 bases and J by 3 bases, with 8 bases between. The CDR3 runs to 11 residues. Germline values: CDR1 DFQATT, CDR2 SNEGSKA (reference sequence). For the CDR3, the DNA is TGCAGTGCTGGGGACGGCTACGAGCAGTACTTC. Protein: CSAGDGYEQYF.

This sequence joins TRBV11-2 and TRBJ2-3, with D possibly being TRBD1 (6 bases). Germline V gene sequence: CDR1 SGHAT, CDR2 FQNNGV. The CDR3 spans 16 residues. Trimming pared 8 bases from V and 1 base from J, leaving 19 bases between. The CDR3 protein is CASQPLRGWGTDTQYF. CDR3 nucleotides: TGTGCCAGCCAGCCCCTTAGGGGGTGGGGCACAGATACGCAGTATTTT.

The gene calls are TRBV9 and TRBJ2-7, with 7 bases identical to TRBD1. Germline CDR1 is SGDLS and CDR2 is YYNGEE. This CDR3 has 15 residues. The V and J ends lost 0 bases and 1 base, in that order; junction bases with no gene match: 4. This CDR3 reads CASSVAPTGSYEQYF. DNA of the CDR3: TGTGCCAGCAGCGTAGCTCCGACAGGGTCCTACGAGCAGTACTTC. The variable domain in full, completed from reference TRBV9 and TRBJ2-7, reads DSGVTQTPKHLITATGQRVTLRCSPRSGDLSVYWYQQSLDQGLQFLIQYYNGEERAKGNILERFSAQQFPDLHSELNLSSLELGDSALYFCASSVAPTGSYEQYFGPGTRLTVT.

This sequence joins TRBV10-3 and TRBJ2-3; 9 positions agree with TRBD2. The J segment lost 4 bases and the V segment lost 6 bases, leaving 5 bases of the junction unmatched. The CDR3 has 14 residues. CDR1 and CDR2 from the germline V gene are ENHRY and SYGVKD. This chain's CDR3 is CAISSSGVSDTQYF. The CDR3 nucleotides are TGTGCCATCAGCTCTAGCGGGGTATCAGATACGCAGTATTTT.

This chain connects TRBV27 to TRBJ1-6; D ambiguous. The CDR3 consists of 16 residues. Deletions cut 3 bases from V and 0 bases from J, with 9 bases between. Germline CDR1 and CDR2: MNHEY and SMNVEV (reference sequence). CDR3 residues: CASSFTASSYNSPLHF. The CDR3 region has the DNA TGTGCCAGCAGTTTTACAGCCAGCTCCTATAATTCACCCCTCCACTTT.

The rearrangement joins TRBV11-1 to TRBJ2-1; no firm D call. Germline lookup yields CDR1 SGHAT and CDR2 FQDESV (reference sequence). V lost 5 bases and J lost 8, with 10 bases in between. This CDR3 comprises 12 residues. Here the CDR3 DNA reads TGTGCCAGCAGCCCTGGGTTGGATGAGCAGTTCTTC. It is translated as CASSPGLDEQFF.